This T cell receptor beta chain comes out of a study of shared clonotypes between healthy human individuals. Some clones are missing from TCRdb's copy, which holds only in-frame ones; the method was immunoSEQ multiplex PCR. The repertoire consists of approximately 2,000,000 clones, with approximately 90% occurring once and the leading ten covering approximately 0.41%. The CDR3 is 11 residues long. V lost 4 bases, J lost 5 bases, and 6 bases lay in between. Germline V lookup: CDR1 MNHNY, CDR2 SVGAGI (reference sequence). The chain carries TRBV6-6 and TRBJ2-7; D is ambiguous. The TCR was taken from a man aged 18 to 30 in good health. Some clones in this sample may be carry-over from other donors' samples. Input material: naive CD4+ T cells from PBMCs. Subset reported: CD45RA+ positively selected. CDR3 sequence reads: CASSLKDEQYF. DNA of the CDR3: TGTGCCAGCAGTTTGAAGGACGAGCAGTACTTC.